Listed below are T cell receptor beta chains from one sample, sequenced in a study of cytomegalovirus exposure and HLA in healthy donors. Profiling relied on immunoSEQ multiplex PCR, and the TCRdb table lists in-frame clones only, not all of them. The data contain approximately 150,000 clones, more than 75% of them seen just once; the ten biggest clones take up roughly 6.2%. Specimen: PBMCs. The receptors come from a woman in her thirties or forties in good health and CMV-seropositive. CDR3s include the opening cysteine and the closing phenylalanine or tryptophan. Fields, in order: D gene, clone size, J gene, V gene, CDR3 DNA, CDR3 protein. The D gene is left open where the match is weak. For some rows the clone size is stated as once, few or many, or as a class when expanded; others skip it.

>TRBD1|once|TRBJ2-7|TRBV27
TGTGCCAGCAGTGATGGACAGGCCGGATACGAGCAGTACTTC
CASSDGQAGYEQYF
>NA|NA|TRBJ1-4|TRBV7-2
TGTGCCAGCAGCTCCACGGGGACATCTGGAAAACTGTTTTTT
CASSSTGTSGKLFF
>TRBD1|NA|TRBJ1-5|TRBV7-9
TGTTCCAGCAGTAAGACAGGGGGCCTTGGCAATCAGCCCCAGCATTTT
CSSSKTGGLGNQPQHF
>TRBD1|once|TRBJ1-4|TRBV5-1
TGCGCCAGCAGCCTGGACAGGGAGCAAGAAAAACTGTTTTTT
CASSLDREQEKLFF
>NA|once|TRBJ1-5|TRBV19
TGTGCCAGTAGTTCGAACCCAGGGGTTCAGCCCCAGCATTTT
CASSSNPGVQPQHF
>NA|NA|TRBJ1-3|TRBV5-5
TGTGCCAGCAGCCCGGGACTGTCCATGTACAACACCATATATTTT
CASSPGLSMYNTIYF
>NA|NA|TRBJ2-2|TRBV7-2
TGTGCCAGCAGCTTACACCCAGGGCTAAGCGGGGAGCTGTTTTTT
CASSLHPGLSGELFF
>TRBD1|NA|TRBJ2-2|TRBV28
TGTGCCAGCAGCCGCCGGGACAGGGATACCGGGGAGCTGTTTTTT
CASSRRDRDTGELFF
>NA|NA|TRBJ2-3|TRBV19
TGTGCCAGTAGTATGTTTCCGGGGAGCACAGATACGCAGTATTTT
CASSMFPGSTDTQYF
>NA|NA|TRBJ2-4|TRBV11-3
TGTGCCAGCAGCGTACAGGGTGGCATTCAGTACTTC
CASSVQGGIQYF